One sample yielded the 16 T cell receptor beta chains listed below, sequenced in a study of Tregs in tolerant kidney transplant recipients. Data came from immunoSEQ multiplex PCR; TCRdb stores just in-frame clones and leaves some out. This listing includes about 48,000 clones. The sequencing here drew on CD4+ T cells from blood, taken before the transplant. These receptors all come from a human donor who received a combined kidney and bone marrow transplant.

Notes on this clone: The observed sequence ends 3 residues before the CDR3 terminus, with the missing tail filled in from the germline J gene. The rearrangement links TRBV7-9 to TRBJ1-5, with 8 bases that match TRBD1. This CDR3 region has 14 residues. Germline assignment: CDR1 SEHNR and CDR2 FQNEAQ (reference sequence). With V trimmed by 4 bases and J by 7 bases, 6 bases remained unmatched. The CDR3 loop reads CASSYGQGGQPQHF. The CDR3 bases that were read are TGTGCCAGCAGCTACGGACAGGGAGGACAGCCC.

As concerns this clone: The sequenced fragment ends 3 residues before the CDR3 boundary, so the rest is inferred from the germline J gene. V usage is TRBV20-1 and J usage is TRBJ2-6, with 9 nucleotides matching TRBD1. CDR3 size: 17 residues. CDR1 and CDR2 from the germline V gene are DFQATT and SNEGSKA (reference sequence). J gave up 1 base and V 4 bases, and 8 bases lay outside the gene matches. CDR3 DNA (partial): TGCAGTGCTACCCGCGGGACAGGGAGGTCTGGGGCCAACGTC. Amino acids: CSATRGTGRSGANV. The CDR3, in full, reads CSATRGTGRSGANVLTF.

Concerning this clone: The sequence runs out 3 residues before the end of the CDR3; the remainder is reconstructed from the germline J gene. The genes are TRBV19 and TRBJ2-7; 10 positions agree with TRBD1. The V gene's germline CDR1 is LNHDA and CDR2 SQIVND (reference sequence). The ends lost 10 bases at V and 4 bases at J; junction bases unmatched: 16. This CDR3 is built from 16 residues. The CDR3 sequence: CATSPGRTGGGYEQYF. Partial CDR3 DNA: TGTGCCACCTCACCAGGCCGGACAGGGGGAGGATACGAG.

On this clone itself: The read ends 3 residues early relative to the CDR3; the germline J gene fills the gap. This chain uses TRBV18 with TRBJ1-3, with D perhaps matching TRBD1 (6 bases). The CDR3 covers 13 residues. Germline V CDR1 and CDR2: KGHSH, LQKENI. V was pared by 4 bases and J by 5 bases, with 9 bases between. The CDR3 region is CASSQDSRNTIYF. Partial CDR3 DNA: TGTGCCAGCTCACAGGACAGTCGAAACACC.

A note on this clone: The CDR3 goes on 3 residues after the read ends, and that part is filled in from the germline J gene. The chain joins TRBV5-1 to TRBJ2-5; 11 nucleotides line up with TRBD2. After removal of 0 bases from V and 5 bases from J, the junction contained 6 bases not matched to a gene. Germline values: CDR1 SGHRS, CDR2 YFSETQ. The CDR3 sequence is 16 residues long. The sequenced CDR3 bases are TGCGCCAGCAGCTTGGGGACTAGCGGGTACGGGGAGACC. Translated, it gives CASSLGTSGYGET. The full-length CDR3 reads as CASSLGTSGYGETQYF. Full variable domain (outside the CDR3, taken from reference TRBV5-1 and TRBJ2-5): KAGVTQTPRYLIKTRGQQVTLSCSPISGHRSVSWYQQTPGQGLQFLFEYFSETQRNKGNFPGRFSGRQFSNSRSEMNVSTLELGDSALYLCASSLGTSGYGETQYFGPGTRLLVL.

As for this clone: The CDR3 end lies 3 residues beyond the end of the read and is filled in from the germline J gene. The chain carries TRBV19 and TRBJ1-1; the D is unclear. CDR3 length: 13 amino acids. The germline V gene encodes CDR1 LNHDA and CDR2 SQIVND (reference sequence). Trimming took 6 bases from V and 5 from J, leaving 13 bases between them. The sequenced CDR3 bases are TGTGCCAGTAGCACCGAGGAAGGGACTGAA. Protein: CASSTEEGTE. The whole CDR3 protein is CASSTEEGTEAFF. The entire variable domain, with the rest obtained from reference TRBV19 and TRBJ1-1, is as follows: DGGITQSPKYLFRKEGQNVTLSCEQNLNHDAMYWYRQDPGQGLRLIYYSQIVNDFQKGDIAEGYSVSREKKESFPLTVTSAQKNPTAFYLCASSTEEGTEAFFGQGTRLTVV.

As regards this clone: The missing CDR3 end, 3 residues past where the read stops, is filled in from the germline J gene. The chain joins TRBV20-1 to TRBJ1-5, with D possibly being TRBD1 (6 bases). This CDR3 is 14 amino acids long. Germline V gene sequence: CDR1 DFQATT, CDR2 SNEGSKA (reference sequence). V shed 0 bases and J shed 6 bases, with 12 bases lying between them. The CDR3 region is CSARDRGYSQPQHF. The covered CDR3 bases are TGCAGTGCTAGAGACAGGGGTTATAGTCAGCCC.

As for this clone: Read data end 3 residues before the CDR3 end; the end is taken from the germline J gene. The V gene is TRBV20-1, the J gene TRBJ2-7; TRBD1 matches at 10 bases. The CDR3 spans 14 residues. Trimming removed 1 base from V and 2 bases from J; junction bases left unmatched: 2. The germline V gene encodes CDR1 DFQATT and CDR2 SNEGSKA (reference sequence). The CDR3 sequence: CSARGQGATYEQYF. CDR3 bases read: TGCAGTGCTAGAGGACAGGGGGCAACCTACGAG.

Remarks on this clone: The read falls 3 residues short of the CDR3 end, and the missing part is taken from the germline J gene. The chain combines TRBV10-1 with TRBJ1-1; D is unclear. V dropped 6 bases and J dropped 2 bases, with 10 bases sitting between them. Germline CDR1 reads WNHNN; CDR2 reads SYGVQD (reference sequence). The length of the CDR3 is 13 residues. Partial CDR3 DNA: TGCGCCAGCAGCCCGGGTGTAAACACTGAA. It specifies CASSPGVNTE. From start to end, the CDR3 is CASSPGVNTEAFF.

On this clone: The read comes to an end 3 residues before the CDR3 does, leaving the germline J gene to fill in the end. The gene calls are TRBV5-1 and TRBJ1-6; the D is unclear. This CDR3 is built from 16 residues. CDR1 and CDR2 (germline): SGHRS, YFSETQ. The V end was cut by 1 base, the J end by 5 bases, with 13 bases between. CDR3 DNA (partial): TGCGCCAGCAGCTTGACAGCCTCTTTTGATAATTCACCC. Amino acid sequence: CASSLTASFDNSP. The full CDR3 protein reads CASSLTASFDNSPLHF.

A remark on this clone: The read ends 3 residues early relative to the CDR3; the germline J gene fills the gap. The chain joins TRBV5-1 to TRBJ2-5; TRBD1 matches at 7 bases. Per germline, CDR1 SGHRS and CDR2 YFSETQ. The CDR3 covers 14 residues. The ends lost 4 bases at V and 1 base at J; junction bases unmatched: 4. The sequenced part of the CDR3 DNA is TGCGCCAGCAGCCCAACAGGGGCCCAAGAGACC. Protein: CASSPTGAQET. The CDR3 in full is CASSPTGAQETQYF.

Details on this clone: Sequencing ends 3 residues short of the CDR3 end; the germline J gene provides the rest. The genes are TRBV5-1 and TRBJ2-3; a weak D match, TRBD1 (6 bases). There are 15 residues in the CDR3. Germline CDR1 and CDR2: SGHRS and YFSETQ. The V and J ends lost 4 bases and 3 bases respectively, with 15 bases between them. The CDR3 DNA, read in part, is TGCGCCAGCAGCCCACCGACAGGTCGAACAGATACG. Its protein product is CASSPPTGRTDT. The whole CDR3 reads CASSPPTGRTDTQYF. Full variable domain (missing parts from reference TRBV5-1 and TRBJ2-3): KAGVTQTPRYLIKTRGQQVTLSCSPISGHRSVSWYQQTPGQGLQFLFEYFSETQRNKGNFPGRFSGRQFSNSRSEMNVSTLELGDSALYLCASSPPTGRTDTQYFGPGTRLTVL.

As to this clone: Read sequence stops 3 residues before the CDR3 end, and the germline J gene provides the missing end. J is TRBJ2-7 and V is TRBV5-1, with 9 bases identical to TRBD2. Germline lookup yields CDR1 SGHRS and CDR2 YFSETQ. The CDR3 consists of 15 residues. The V and J ends lost 2 bases and 1 base, in that order; junction bases with no gene match: 4. The CDR3 DNA, read in part, is TGCGCCAGCAGCTTTTTAGCGGGAGATTCCTACGAG. Protein product: CASSFLAGDSYE. The full CDR3 protein reads CASSFLAGDSYEQYF.

Concerning this clone itself: From the germline J gene comes the end of the CDR3, since the read stops 3 residues before it. The V and J genes are TRBV30 and TRBJ1-3; D is undetermined. Trimming took 4 bases from V and 0 from J, leaving 13 bases between them. Germline V lookup: CDR1 GTSNPN, CDR2 SVGIG (reference sequence). This CDR3 is 15 amino acids long. The CDR3: CAWTPGSYSGNTIYF. The CDR3 bases that were read are TGTGCCTGGACCCCAGGCAGTTACTCTGGAAACACC.

Remarks on this clone: The read finishes 3 residues shy of the CDR3 end, and the germline J gene is used to complete it. This rearrangement joins TRBV6-1 to TRBJ2-2; 11 nucleotides line up with TRBD2. V lost 2 bases, J lost 4 bases, and 9 bases stayed unmatched. Germline values: CDR1 MNHNS, CDR2 SASEGT. This CDR3 is 18 amino acids long. The chain's CDR3 is CASSERSSGRAITGELFF. The sequenced part of the CDR3 DNA is TGTGCCAGCAGTGAAAGGAGTAGCGGGAGGGCCATCACCGGGGAG.

Details on this clone: The read finishes 3 residues shy of the CDR3 end, and the germline J gene is used to complete it. The rearrangement uses TRBV7-6 and TRBJ1-3; 7 positions agree with TRBD1. The CDR3 spans 13 residues. Germline CDR1 is SGHVS and CDR2 is FNYEAQ. V trimming: 5 bases; J trimming: 4 bases; junction bases outside the gene matches: 2. Here the CDR3 reads CASSEGQGNTIYF. The CDR3 DNA, read in part, is TGTGCCAGCAGCGAGGGACAGGGAAACACC.